This T cell receptor beta chain stems from a study of graft-versus-host responses after intestinal transplantation. Study-wide results and limits: Within the allografts of patients who had graft-donor T cell macrochimerism, graft-versus-host to host-versus-graft clonal ratios were high. Early post-transplant HvG declines showed an association with peak circulating GvH clone levels.

Comment on this clone: The antigen remains undetermined.

Clones were read by immunoSEQ multiplex PCR, and TCRdb kept only the in-frame ones, dropping some. This table has under 100,000 clones, about 93% appearing once. The V and J ends lost 0 bases and 12 bases respectively, with 17 bases between them. The CDR3 extends over 14 amino acids. Per the germline V gene, CDR1 is MNHEY and CDR2 is SVGAGI. The source material was unstimulated CD8+ T cells sorted from spleen or lymph node cells, sampled before transplant. The clonotype comes from a human donor who was the organ donor for an intestinal transplant. V is TRBV6-5 and J is TRBJ1-1; the D is unclear. As DNA, the CDR3 is TGTGCCAGCAGTTACTCGGGAGCCGGTGATTGTCCTTTCTTT. Residues: CASSYSGAGDCPFF.